The 4 T cell receptor beta chains reported below all come from one sample, sequenced in a study of blood T cells in healthy people across ages. Then a second PCR, running roughly 6 to 11 cycles, was carried out with a sample-barcoded 5' primer and a J-beta primer mix. MiXCR, applied by TCRdb to the 5' RACE reads, yields one record per CDR3 protein. The data hold 550,000 to 600,000 distinct CDR3 sequences, with 25% to 30% observed a single time. Sequences were obtained from blood. Receptors were obtained from a woman between 65 and 79 years old in good health.

This chain connects TRBV7-9 to TRBJ2-3; D remains unclear. Germline V gene lookup returns CDR1 SEHNR and CDR2 FQNEAQ (reference sequence). Trimming pared 8 bases from V and 3 bases from J, leaving 12 bases between. The CDR3 runs to 13 residues. CDR3 loop: CASGQANTDTQYF. The CDR3 bases are TGTGCCAGCGGGCAGGCTAATACAGATACGCAGTATTTT.

A remark on this clonotype: Mismatch with germline at one junction end may stem from a read error. The rearrangement uses TRBV6-6 and TRBJ2-3; unclear D gene. The CDR3 is 15 amino acids. The germline V gene encodes CDR1 MNHNY and CDR2 SVGAGI (reference sequence). The CDR3 here is CTSSYDSPTTDTQYF. CDR3 DNA sequence: TGTACCAGCAGTTACGACTCCCCCACCACAGATACGCAGTATTTT.

The genes are TRBV4-2 and TRBJ1-4; 8 bases align to TRBD1. Losses at the gene ends were 0 bases for V and 8 bases for J; bases not matched to a gene: 8. CDR1 is LGHNA and CDR2 is YNFKEQ in the germline V gene. The CDR3 length is 16 residues. The CDR3 region has the DNA TGTGCCAGCAGCCAAGATCCCGCCAGGGGGCAAGAAAAACTGTTTTTT. Translating it yields CASSQDPARGQEKLFF.

This chain joins TRBV5-1 and TRBJ2-5; either TRBD1 or TRBD2 may supply D (5 bases each). Germline V gene lookup returns CDR1 SGHRS and CDR2 YFSETQ. The CDR3 spans 15 residues. V lost 4 bases to trimming and J lost 11 bases, with 24 bases between them. CDR3 sequence: CASSPGTSTFYGQYF. The CDR3 DNA reads as TGCGCCAGCAGCCCAGGGACCTCTACATTCTACGGGCAGTACTTC.